This TCR beta chain stems from a study of T cell responses to AZD1222 COVID-19 vaccine. For the study at large: Investigators merged groups given second doses at roughly 4 or roughly 12 weeks.

This clone was detected a few times. Produced via immunoSEQ multiplex PCR; TCRdb's table is partial and in-frame only. There are around 100,000 clones in the sample; about 90% occur only once, and 15% to 20% lies in the top ten. The V end lost 5 bases, the J end lost 7 bases, and 9 bases lay between the germline ends. The CDR3 spans 13 residues. CDR1 is SGHNT, CDR2 YENEEA, per germline. The receptor comes from an adult in good health. The chain links TRBV11-3 to TRBJ1-6; no clear D gene. Sample: peripheral blood, taken on day 0 of AZD1222 vaccination. The CDR3: CASSLTPNSPLHF. The CDR3 DNA reads TGTGCCAGCAGCCTCACACCCAATTCACCCCTCCACTTT. The whole variable domain, filled in from reference TRBV11-3 and TRBJ1-6, reads EAGVVQSPRYKIIEKKQPVAFWCNPISGHNTLYWYLQNLGQGPELLIRYENEEAVDDSQLPKDRFSAERLKGVDSTLKIQPAELGDSAVYLCASSLTPNSPLHFGNGTRLTVT.